This T cell receptor (beta chain) was observed in a study of shared clonotypes between healthy human individuals. Findings and limits, study-wide: Naive subsets generally exceeded memory subsets in estimated richness. A limitation of the genetic and exposure-history diversity represented arose from few donors.

The deep-level immunoSEQ assay was used. In the original processing: ImmunoSEQ output lacked quality scores and full-length reads, limiting matched filtering. The repertoire was sequenced with immunoSEQ multiplex PCR; TCRdb's copy has only in-frame clones and lacks some. Clone size and the V and J calls come from that table; the DNA yielded D and trimming. The data contain hundreds of thousands of clones, 74% of them seen just once; the ten biggest clones take up roughly 1.7%. Turning to this clone: Antigen unknown.

The CDR3 contains 15 residues. Trimming cost V 6 bases and J 0 bases; bases outside gene matches: 4. In germline, CDR1 is SNHLY, CDR2 FYNNEI. This sequence joins TRBV2 and TRBJ1-3, with 8 bases fitting TRBD1. Sample: memory CD4+ T cells sorted from blood. Subset of the sample: CD45RA-negative fraction. The TCR comes from a woman aged 25 to 39 in good health. CDR3 loop: CASRGTGVSGNTIYF. The CDR3 bases are TGTGCCAGCAGAGGGACAGGCGTCTCTGGAAACACCATATATTTT.